This TCR beta chain was identified during a study of CD8 T cells in Susac syndrome (dated by TCRdb to the late 2010s). For the wider study: Repertoire sequencing was used to test whether CD8+ T cell activation and differentiation in Susac syndrome was antigen driven.

RNA was extracted using the RNeasy kit, and roughly 0.5 to 1 microgram was reverse transcribed with random hexamers. The immunoSEQ multiplex PCR assay, which covers 54 Vbeta and 13 Jbeta segments, was used to amplify TCR beta CDR3 regions. Bias from PCR amplification was corrected by using a synthetic template baseline for primer optimization and for computational correction. The published analysis was carried out like this. Reads were annotated to V, D and J genes per IMGT and analyzed with immunoSEQ Analyzer, keeping only productive sequences. Clonality was computed as one minus Shannon entropy normalized by log2 of the number of productive unique sequences. For each patient and control, public and private clones were evaluated among the 100 most prevalent clones. Clones were defined as Susac-specific if absent from the healthy and MS cohorts, from some 1,000 published viral clones and from other ImmuneACCESS disease sequences. TCRdb reran the public reads through fastp at Q25 and MiXCR, keeping productive beta chains. Rows merge per CDR3 protein into single entries with the most common DNA and genes. These V and J calls originate from TCRdb's pipeline instead of the authors' own analysis. The sample yields roughly 330,000 distinct CDR3 sequences; about 91% were counted once. The ten largest account for 0.06% to 0.075% of the sample.

Summary of the overall study and its limitations: The study acknowledged that relatively few individuals were included in the TCR sequencing and HLA analysis.

High-throughput TCR beta sequencing profiled peripheral blood CD8+ and CD4+ T cells from healthy donors, Susac syndrome patients and multiple sclerosis patients. The multiple sclerosis controls were treatment-naive patients who had stable or active relapsing-remitting disease and met the revised McDonald criteria. Bulk CD8+ and CD4+ T cells were purified magnetically by negative isolation, whereas CD8+ TEMRA cells were enriched by FACS. Blood was collected in EDTA tubes and processed within 24 hours, with PBMCs isolated through density gradient centrifugation. PBMCs destined for TCR sequencing were cryopreserved in liquid nitrogen and later thawed in a 37 °C water bath. The sorted or isolated CD4+, CD8+ and CD8+ TEMRA cells had a purity of 90% or higher. In regard to this clonotype: The clone's antigen remains unknown. No clone much larger than this one lies a single base away; base qualities are absent.

Looking up the germline V gene yields CDR1 SGDLS and CDR2 YYNGEE. Relative to germline, V is missing 3 bases and J is missing 4 bases, with 7 bases of the junction outside any gene match. Spanning cysteine to phenylalanine, the CDR3 consists of 16 amino acids. Of the read, only the CDR3 DNA is kept; its 48 bases are in frame from base 1. Rearrangement joined TRBV9 to TRBJ2-1, with 10 central nucleotides matching TRBD2. The sequencing input was CD4+ T cells from PBMCs. This TCR came from a human donor with multiple sclerosis. Here is the DNA: TGTGCCAGCAGCGGGCTAGCGGGGGACCCGTACAATGAGCAGTTCTTC. This codes for CASSGLAGDPYNEQFF.